A selection of T cell receptor beta chains follows, all from one sample in a study of lymphopenia after photon versus proton radiotherapy. Using immunoSEQ multiplex PCR, the repertoire was profiled, and TCRdb retains in-frame clones only, with some absent. The sample consists of about 7,200 clones, under 90% of them appearing once. The material sequenced was peripheral blood, taken from a patient treated with photon-based radiotherapy. Every receptor here comes from a man aged 55 to 69 with cholangiocarcinoma. Both conserved end residues are part of each CDR3. D genes are given only for firm matches. Rows may omit the clone size; those that give it use once, few, many or a size class.

.	.	TRBV28	TRBJ1-1	CASSFSGMNTEAFF	TGTGCCAGCAGTTTTTCAGGGATGAACACTGAAGCTTTCTTT
TRBD2	few	TRBV7-3	TRBJ2-5	CASSLGLAEETQYF	TGTGCCAGCAGCTTAGGACTAGCTGAAGAGACCCAGTACTTC
TRBD2	few	TRBV6-1	TRBJ2-5	CASSELAGGPQETQYF	TGTGCCAGCAGTGAATTAGCGGGGGGGCCACAAGAGACCCAGTACTTC
TRBD1	.	TRBV7-6	TRBJ1-1	CASSPDRAEAFF	TGTGCCAGCAGCCCCGACAGGGCTGAAGCTTTCTTT
.	.	TRBV4-2	TRBJ2-4	CASSQDHRARGGNIQYF	TGTGCCAGCAGCCAAGATCACCGGGCCCGAGGGGGGAACATTCAGTACTTC
TRBD2	.	TRBV5-1	TRBJ2-3	CASSLSGGRSDTQYF	TGCGCCAGCAGCTTAAGCGGGGGTAGGTCAGATACGCAGTATTTT
.	.	TRBV5-4	TRBJ1-2	CASSLDPEGYTF	TGTGCCAGCAGCTTGGACCCGGAAGGCTACACCTTC
.	.	TRBV2	TRBJ2-7	CASSPGGSSYEQYF	TGTGCCAGTAGCCCGGGGGGCAGCTCCTACGAGCAGTACTTC
TRBD2	.	TRBV6-5	TRBJ2-3	CASSPSGRATDTQYF	TGTGCCAGCAGCCCCAGCGGGAGGGCCACAGATACGCAGTATTTT
.	.	TRBV2	TRBJ1-3	CASSVQLTRIGNTIYF	TGTGCCAGCAGTGTCCAACTCACTAGGATAGGAAACACCATATATTTT
.	.	TRBV5-1	TRBJ2-7	CASSLPKDSSSYEQYF	TGCGCCAGCAGCTTGCCTAAGGACAGTTCGTCCTACGAGCAGTACTTC
.	.	TRBV6-1	TRBJ1-4	CASSSVANEKLFF	TGTGCCAGCAGTTCTGTGGCTAATGAAAAACTGTTTTTT
TRBD2	.	TRBV7-8	TRBJ2-3	CASSPLGLGLVGTDTQYF	TGTGCCAGCAGCCCTCTTGGCTTGGGACTAGTGGGCACAGATACGCAGTATTTT
TRBD1	few	TRBV2	TRBJ1-5	CASSPDRDQPQHF	TGTGCCAGCAGCCCTGACAGGGATCAGCCCCAGCATTTT
.	.	TRBV5-1	TRBJ2-3	CASRGAAVTDTQYF	TGCGCCAGCAGAGGAGCAGCTGTCACAGATACGCAGTATTTT
.	.	TRBV11-2	TRBJ1-3	CASSPLSSGNTIYF	TGTGCCAGCAGCCCATTAAGCTCTGGAAACACCATATATTTT
TRBD2	.	TRBV9	TRBJ2-2	CASSALVGGSPGTGELFF	TGTGCCAGCAGCGCTCTAGTCGGCGGGAGCCCGGGCACCGGGGAGCTGTTTTTT
.	.	TRBV5-1	TRBJ2-1	CASSPWGDNEQFF	TGCGCCAGCAGCCCCTGGGGGGACAATGAGCAGTTCTTC
.	.	TRBV6-5	TRBJ2-7	CASSFSPSRDEQYF	TGTGCCAGCAGTTTCTCACCCTCCAGAGACGAGCAGTACTTC
TRBD1	.	TRBV5-1	TRBJ2-7	CASSYGSTGGAYEQYF	TGCGCCAGCAGCTATGGATCGACAGGGGGGGCGTACGAGCAGTACTTC
.	.	TRBV6-6	TRBJ1-6	CASSYSEWREGSPLHF	TGTGCCAGCAGTTACTCTGAGTGGAGGGAGGGTTCACCCCTCCACTTT
TRBD1	.	TRBV7-9	TRBJ2-6	CASSLGWDRALIGANVLTF	TGTGCCAGCAGCTTAGGATGGGACAGGGCTCTCATTGGGGCCAACGTCCTGACTTTC
.	.	TRBV11-2	TRBJ1-1	CASSSFSWNTEAFF	TGTGCCAGCAGCTCATTTTCTTGGAACACTGAAGCTTTCTTT
.	.	TRBV9	TRBJ2-1	CASSVGSYNEQFF	TGTGCCAGCAGCGTAGGCAGCTACAATGAGCAGTTCTTC
TRBD2	.	TRBV19	TRBJ2-3	CASSPGYLPASGRTLTDTQYF	TGTGCCAGTAGCCCAGGGTACTTACCAGCTAGCGGGAGGACTCTGACAGATACGCAGTATTTT
.	.	TRBV9	TRBJ2-1	CASSADWSSYNEQFF	TGTGCCAGCAGCGCCGACTGGAGCTCCTACAATGAGCAGTTCTTC
.	.	TRBV5-6	TRBJ2-1	CASSFWERGSYNEQFF	TGTGCCAGCAGCTTCTGGGAGAGAGGCTCCTACAATGAGCAGTTCTTC
.	.	TRBV5-5	TRBJ2-3	CASSPAATISYTQYF	TGTGCCAGCAGCCCCGCAGCGACTATTTCATATACGCAGTATTTT
.	.	TRBV4-3	TRBJ1-3	CASSVTVSGNTIYF	TGCGCCAGCAGCGTGACAGTCTCTGGAAACACCATATATTTT
.	.	TRBV28	TRBJ2-5	CASSQPQTGRFLETQYF	TGTGCCAGCAGCCAGCCACAGACAGGAAGGTTCTTGGAGACCCAGTACTTC
TRBD2	.	TRBV9	TRBJ2-2	CASSVAAGDTGELFF	TGTGCCAGCAGCGTAGCGGCGGGGGACACCGGGGAGCTGTTTTTT
TRBD1	.	TRBV7-8	TRBJ2-7	CASSWGWDRGTYEQYF	TGTGCCAGCAGCTGGGGGTGGGACAGGGGCACCTACGAGCAGTACTTC
.	.	TRBV19	TRBJ2-5	CASSIGQKETQYF	TGTGCCAGTAGTATAGGGCAGAAAGAGACCCAGTACTTC
.	once	TRBV4-2	TRBJ2-1	CASSQVQIGGGEQFF	TGTGCCAGCAGCCAGGTTCAAATTGGTGGAGGTGAGCAGTTCTTC
.	.	TRBV6-1	TRBJ1-5	CASRTATARNQPQHF	TGTGCCAGCAGGACAGCTACTGCCCGCAATCAGCCCCAGCATTTT
.	.	TRBV5-4	TRBJ2-7	CASSLFLSHEQYF	TGTGCCAGCAGCTTGTTCCTTTCGCACGAGCAGTACTTC
.	.	TRBV19	TRBJ1-2	CASSIGPISLYGYTF	TGTGCCAGTAGTATCGGACCTATTTCCCTCTATGGCTACACCTTC
.	.	TRBV18	TRBJ1-3	CASSPSDRFDTIYF	TGTGCCAGCTCACCATCCGACAGATTTGACACCATATATTTT
TRBD1	.	TRBV7-2	TRBJ2-5	CASSFGQGEETQYF	TGTGCCAGCAGCTTCGGACAGGGAGAAGAGACCCAGTACTTC
.	.	TRBV10-1	TRBJ1-1	CASRDRLNTEAFF	TGCGCCAGCAGGGACAGATTGAACACTGAAGCTTTCTTT
TRBD2	.	TRBV6-1	TRBJ2-7	CASSEGLANYEQYF	TGTGCCAGCAGTGAAGGACTAGCGAACTACGAGCAGTACTTC
TRBD1	.	TRBV5-4	TRBJ2-7	CASSLVGGLYEQYF	TGTGCCAGCAGCTTGGTAGGGGGCTTATACGAGCAGTACTTC
.	once	TRBV7-3	TRBJ1-1	CASKTGTDTEAFF	TGTGCCAGTAAAACAGGGACGGACACTGAAGCTTTCTTT
.	.	TRBV18	TRBJ2-2	CASSPFGGETGELFF	TGTGCCAGCTCACCGTTCGGGGGCGAGACCGGGGAGCTGTTTTTT
TRBD2	.	TRBV29-1	TRBJ2-3	CSALLAGAADTQYF	TGCAGCGCCCTACTAGCGGGAGCAGCAGATACGCAGTATTTT
.	.	TRBV28	TRBJ2-7	CASSLLGDEQYF	TGTGCCAGCAGTTTATTGGGGGACGAGCAGTACTTC
.	.	TRBV5-8	TRBJ1-2	CASSLYARVFDYGYTF	TGTGCCAGCAGCTTGTATGCCCGGGTTTTTGACTATGGCTACACCTTC
.	.	TRBV28	TRBJ2-1	CASSFTIATGEPSGNEQFF	TGTGCCAGCAGTTTCACAATAGCGACTGGCGAGCCCTCGGGCAATGAGCAGTTCTTC
.	.	TRBV28	TRBJ2-5	CASSPDSETQYF	TGTGCCAGCAGCCCTGATTCGGAGACCCAGTACTTC
TRBD1	.	TRBV19	TRBJ1-2	CASGEIPVDRGYGYTF	TGTGCCAGTGGCGAAATCCCGGTGGACAGGGGCTATGGCTACACCTTC
TRBD2	.	TRBV20-1	TRBJ2-7	CSASGTTIQYF	TGCAGTGCTTCCGGGACTACCATACAGTACTTC
.	.	TRBV14	TRBJ1-1	CASSREMNTEAFF	TGTGCCAGCAGCCGAGAAATGAACACTGAAGCTTTCTTT
.	.	TRBV9	TRBJ2-3	CASTGGLHTDTQYF	TGTGCCAGCACCGGGGGACTGCACACAGATACGCAGTATTTT